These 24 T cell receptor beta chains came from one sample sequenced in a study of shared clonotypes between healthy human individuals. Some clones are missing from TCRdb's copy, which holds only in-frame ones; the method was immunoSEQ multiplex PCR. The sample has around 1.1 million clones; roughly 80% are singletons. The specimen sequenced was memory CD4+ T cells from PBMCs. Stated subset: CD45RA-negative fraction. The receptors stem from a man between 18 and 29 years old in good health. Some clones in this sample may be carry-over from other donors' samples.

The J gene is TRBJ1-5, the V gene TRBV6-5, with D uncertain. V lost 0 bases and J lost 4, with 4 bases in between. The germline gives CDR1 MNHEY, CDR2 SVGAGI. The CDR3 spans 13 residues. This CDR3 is CASSYSDNQPQHF. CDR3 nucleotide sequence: TGTGCCAGCAGTTACTCGGATAATCAGCCCCAGCATTTT.

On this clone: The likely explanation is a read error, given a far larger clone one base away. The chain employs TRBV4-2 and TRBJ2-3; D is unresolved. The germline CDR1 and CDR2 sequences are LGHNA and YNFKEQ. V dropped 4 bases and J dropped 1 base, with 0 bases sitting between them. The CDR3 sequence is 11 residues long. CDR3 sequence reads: CASSRTDTQYF. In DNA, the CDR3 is TGTGCCAGCAGCCGCACAGATACGCAGTATTTT.

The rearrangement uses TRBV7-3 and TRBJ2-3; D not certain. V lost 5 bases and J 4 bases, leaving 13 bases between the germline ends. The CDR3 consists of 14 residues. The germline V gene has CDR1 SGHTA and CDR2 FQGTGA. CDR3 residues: CASSRNRAPDTQYF. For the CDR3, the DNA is TGTGCCAGCAGCCGAAATAGGGCCCCAGATACGCAGTATTTT.

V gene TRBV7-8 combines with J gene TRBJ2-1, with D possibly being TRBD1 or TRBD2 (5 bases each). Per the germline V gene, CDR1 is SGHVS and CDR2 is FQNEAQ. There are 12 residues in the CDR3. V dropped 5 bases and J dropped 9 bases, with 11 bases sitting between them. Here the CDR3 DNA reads TGTGCCAGCAGCCCTCCGGGACGTGAGCAGTTCTTC. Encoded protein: CASSPPGREQFF.

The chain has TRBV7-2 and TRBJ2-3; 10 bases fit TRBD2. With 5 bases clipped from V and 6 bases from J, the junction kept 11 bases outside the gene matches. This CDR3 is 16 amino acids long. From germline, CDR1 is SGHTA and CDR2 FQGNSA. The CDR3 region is CASSLTAGGLSDTQYF. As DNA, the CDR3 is TGTGCCAGCAGCCTTACAGCGGGGGGGTTGTCGGATACGCAGTATTTT.

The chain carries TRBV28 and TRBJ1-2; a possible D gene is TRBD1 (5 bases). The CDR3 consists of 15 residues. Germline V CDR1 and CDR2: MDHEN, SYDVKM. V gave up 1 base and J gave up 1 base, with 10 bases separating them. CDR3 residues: CASSLYGGGNYGYTF. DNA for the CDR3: TGTGCCAGCAGTTTATACGGGGGAGGTAACTATGGCTACACCTTC.

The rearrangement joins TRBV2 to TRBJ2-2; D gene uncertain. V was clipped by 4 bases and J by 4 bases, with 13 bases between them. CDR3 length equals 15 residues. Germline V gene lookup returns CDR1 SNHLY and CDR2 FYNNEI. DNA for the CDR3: TGTGCCAGCAGTGGTTACCTTGGTAGCACCGGGGAGCTGTTTTTT. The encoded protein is CASSGYLGSTGELFF.

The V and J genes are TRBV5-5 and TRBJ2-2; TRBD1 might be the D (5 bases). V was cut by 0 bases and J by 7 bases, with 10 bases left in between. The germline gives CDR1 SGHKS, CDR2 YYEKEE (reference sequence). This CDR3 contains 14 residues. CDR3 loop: CASSLEAGFGELFF. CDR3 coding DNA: TGTGCCAGCAGCTTGGAAGCAGGGTTCGGGGAGCTGTTTTTT.

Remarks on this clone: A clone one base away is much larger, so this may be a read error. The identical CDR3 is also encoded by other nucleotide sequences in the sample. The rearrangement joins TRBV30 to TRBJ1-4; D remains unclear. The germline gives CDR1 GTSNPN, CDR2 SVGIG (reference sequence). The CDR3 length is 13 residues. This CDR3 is CAWSEGLEEKLFF. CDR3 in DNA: TGTGCCTGGAGTGAAGGGTTGGAGGAAAAATTGTTTTTT.

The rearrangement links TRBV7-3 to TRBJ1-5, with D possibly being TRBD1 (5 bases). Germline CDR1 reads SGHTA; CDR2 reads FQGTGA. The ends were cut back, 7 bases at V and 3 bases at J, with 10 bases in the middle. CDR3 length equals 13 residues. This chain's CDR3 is CASTQVNNQPQHF. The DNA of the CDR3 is TGTGCCAGCACACAGGTCAACAATCAGCCCCAGCATTTT.

CDR3 nucleotide sequence: TGCAGCGTTGCTAAGGACTACAATGAGCAGTTCTTC. It encodes CSVAKDYNEQFF. The V call is TRBV29-1, the J call TRBJ2-1; D remains ambiguous. The germline gives CDR1 SQVTM, CDR2 ANQGSEA. V was shortened by 4 bases and J by 3 bases, with 7 bases between the two germline ends. The CDR3 consists of 12 residues.

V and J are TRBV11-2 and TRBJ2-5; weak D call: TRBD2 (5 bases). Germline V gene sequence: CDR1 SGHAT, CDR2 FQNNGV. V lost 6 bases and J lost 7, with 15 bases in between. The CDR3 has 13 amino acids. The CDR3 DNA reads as TGTGCCAGCAGTCCGTCCGGCCGGGGGACCCAGTACTTC. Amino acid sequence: CASSPSGRGTQYF.

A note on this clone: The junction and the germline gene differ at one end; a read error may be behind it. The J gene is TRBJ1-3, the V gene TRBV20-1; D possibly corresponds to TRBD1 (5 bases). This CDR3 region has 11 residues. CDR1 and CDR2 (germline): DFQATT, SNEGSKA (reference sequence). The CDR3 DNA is TGCAGTGCTAACCAGGGAAGCACCATATATTTT. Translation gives CSANQGSTIYF.

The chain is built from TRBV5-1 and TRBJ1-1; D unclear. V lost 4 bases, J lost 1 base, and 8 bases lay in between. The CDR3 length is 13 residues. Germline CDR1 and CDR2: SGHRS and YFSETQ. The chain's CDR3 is CASSTTPNTEAFF. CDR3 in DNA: TGCGCCAGCAGCACCACTCCGAACACTGAAGCTTTCTTT.

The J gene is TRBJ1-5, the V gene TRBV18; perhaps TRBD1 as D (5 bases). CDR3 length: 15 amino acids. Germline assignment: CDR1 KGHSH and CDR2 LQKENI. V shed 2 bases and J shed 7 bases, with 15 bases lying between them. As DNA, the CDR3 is TGTGCCAGCTCACCATCGCGGGGCGCAGAACAGCCCCAGCATTTT. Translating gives CASSPSRGAEQPQHF.

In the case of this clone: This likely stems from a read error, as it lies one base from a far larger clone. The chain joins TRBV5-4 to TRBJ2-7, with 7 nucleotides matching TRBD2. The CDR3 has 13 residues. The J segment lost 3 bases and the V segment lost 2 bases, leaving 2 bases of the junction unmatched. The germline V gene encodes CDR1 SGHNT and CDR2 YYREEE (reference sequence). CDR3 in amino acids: CASSFWGGYEQYF. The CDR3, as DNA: TGTGCCAGCAGCTTTTGGGGGGGCTACGAGCAGTACTTC.

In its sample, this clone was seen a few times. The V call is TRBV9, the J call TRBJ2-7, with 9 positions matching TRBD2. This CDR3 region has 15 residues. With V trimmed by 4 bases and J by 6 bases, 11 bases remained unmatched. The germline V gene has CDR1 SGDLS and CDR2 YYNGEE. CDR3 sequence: CASSSYAGGRGEQYF. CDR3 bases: TGTGCCAGCAGCAGTTATGCGGGAGGGCGCGGCGAGCAGTACTTC.

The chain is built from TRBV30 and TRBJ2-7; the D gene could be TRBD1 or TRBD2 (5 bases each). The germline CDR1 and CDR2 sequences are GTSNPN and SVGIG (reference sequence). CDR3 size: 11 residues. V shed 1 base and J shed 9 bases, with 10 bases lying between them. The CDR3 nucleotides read TGTGCCTGGAGTGGATGGGACCTGCAGTACTTC. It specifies CAWSGWDLQYF. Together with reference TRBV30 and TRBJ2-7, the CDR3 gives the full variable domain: SQTIHQWPATLVQPVGSPLSLECTVEGTSNPNLYWYRQAAGRGLQLLFYSVGIGQISSEVPQNLSASRPQDRQFILSSKKLLLSDSGFYLCAWSGWDLQYFGPGTRLTVT.

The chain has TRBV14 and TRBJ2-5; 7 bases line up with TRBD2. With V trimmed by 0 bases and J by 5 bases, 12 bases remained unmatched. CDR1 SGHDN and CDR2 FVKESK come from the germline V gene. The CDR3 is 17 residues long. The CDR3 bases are TGTGCCAGCAGCCAAGATCGGTGGCGGGAGCTCGCGGAGACCCAGTACTTC. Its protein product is CASSQDRWRELAETQYF.

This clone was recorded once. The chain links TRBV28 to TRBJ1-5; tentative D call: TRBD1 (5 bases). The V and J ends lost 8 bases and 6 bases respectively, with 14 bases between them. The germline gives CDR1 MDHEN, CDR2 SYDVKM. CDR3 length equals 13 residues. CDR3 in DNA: TGTGCCAGCTATAGGCCCGGGGGTCAGCCCCAGCATTTT. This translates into CASYRPGGQPQHF.

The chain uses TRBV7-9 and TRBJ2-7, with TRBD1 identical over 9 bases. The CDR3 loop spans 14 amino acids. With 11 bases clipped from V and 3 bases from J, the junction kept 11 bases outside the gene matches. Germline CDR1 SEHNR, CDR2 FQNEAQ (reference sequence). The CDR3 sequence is CAVPRDRESYEQYF. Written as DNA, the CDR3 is TGTGCCGTCCCCCGGGACAGGGAAAGCTACGAGCAGTACTTC.

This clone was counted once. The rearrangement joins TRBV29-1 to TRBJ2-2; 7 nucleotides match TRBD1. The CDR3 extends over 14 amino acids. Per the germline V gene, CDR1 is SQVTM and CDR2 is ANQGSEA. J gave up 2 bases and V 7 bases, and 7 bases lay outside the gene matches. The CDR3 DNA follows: TGCAGCGCTATGAGACAGGGTAACACCGGGGAGCTGTTTTTT. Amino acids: CSAMRQGNTGELFF.

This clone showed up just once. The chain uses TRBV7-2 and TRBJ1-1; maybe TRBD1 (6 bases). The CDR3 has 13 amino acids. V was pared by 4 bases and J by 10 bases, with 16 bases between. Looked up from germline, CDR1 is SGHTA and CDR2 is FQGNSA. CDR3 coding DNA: TGTGCCAGCAGCTCACAGGGAGGTATGGGAGCTTTCTTT. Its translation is CASSSQGGMGAFF.

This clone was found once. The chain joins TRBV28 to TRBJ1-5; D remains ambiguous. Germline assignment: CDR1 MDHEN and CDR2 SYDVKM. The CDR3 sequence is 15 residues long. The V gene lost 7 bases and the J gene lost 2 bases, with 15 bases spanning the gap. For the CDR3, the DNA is TGTGCCAGCACGGTGGGCCCGAGGGGCAATCAGCCCCAGCATTTT. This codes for CASTVGPRGNQPQHF.